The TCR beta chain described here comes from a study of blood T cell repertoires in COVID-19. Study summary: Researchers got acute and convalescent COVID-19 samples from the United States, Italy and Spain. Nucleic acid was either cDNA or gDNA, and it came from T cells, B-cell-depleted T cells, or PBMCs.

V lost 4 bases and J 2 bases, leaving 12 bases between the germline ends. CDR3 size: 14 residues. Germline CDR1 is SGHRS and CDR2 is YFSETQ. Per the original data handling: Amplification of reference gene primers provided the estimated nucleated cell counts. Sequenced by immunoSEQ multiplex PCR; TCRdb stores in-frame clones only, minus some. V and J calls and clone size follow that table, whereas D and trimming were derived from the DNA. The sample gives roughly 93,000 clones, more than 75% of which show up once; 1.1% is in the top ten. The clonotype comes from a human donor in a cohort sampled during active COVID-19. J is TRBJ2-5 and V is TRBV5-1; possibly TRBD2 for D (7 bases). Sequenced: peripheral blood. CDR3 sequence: CASSLGGGQETQYF. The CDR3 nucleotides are TGCGCCAGCAGCCTAGGGGGGGGACAAGAGACCCAGTACTTC.